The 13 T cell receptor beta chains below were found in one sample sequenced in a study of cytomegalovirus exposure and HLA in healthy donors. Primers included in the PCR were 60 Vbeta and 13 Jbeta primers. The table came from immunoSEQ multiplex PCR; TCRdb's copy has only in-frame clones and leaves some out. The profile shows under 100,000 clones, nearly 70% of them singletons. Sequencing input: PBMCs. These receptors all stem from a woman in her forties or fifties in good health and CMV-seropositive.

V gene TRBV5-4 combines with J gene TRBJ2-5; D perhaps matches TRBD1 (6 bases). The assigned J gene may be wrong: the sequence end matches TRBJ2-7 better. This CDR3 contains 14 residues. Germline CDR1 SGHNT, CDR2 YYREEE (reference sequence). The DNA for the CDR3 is TGTGCCATCAGTTTACCGGGACATATCTACGAGCAGTACTTC. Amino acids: CAISLPGHIYEQYF.

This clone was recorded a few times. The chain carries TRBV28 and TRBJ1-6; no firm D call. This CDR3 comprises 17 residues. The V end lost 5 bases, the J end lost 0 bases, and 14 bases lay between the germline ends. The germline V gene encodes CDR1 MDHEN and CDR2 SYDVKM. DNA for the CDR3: TGTGCCAGCAGTACGCCGGGAGGGAGCTCCTATAATTCACCCCTCCACTTT. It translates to CASSTPGGSSYNSPLHF.

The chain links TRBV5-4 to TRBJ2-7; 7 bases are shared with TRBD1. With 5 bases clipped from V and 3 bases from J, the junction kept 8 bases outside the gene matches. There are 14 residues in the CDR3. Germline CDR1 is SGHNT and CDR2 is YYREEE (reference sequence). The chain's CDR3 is CASSPDRVGYEQYF. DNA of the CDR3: TGTGCCAGCAGTCCAGACAGGGTAGGCTACGAGCAGTACTTC. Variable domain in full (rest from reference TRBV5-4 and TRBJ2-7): ETGVTQSPTHLIKTRGQQVTLRCSSQSGHNTVSWYQQALGQGPQFIFQYYREEENGRGNFPPRFSGLQFPNYSSELNVNALELDDSALYLCASSPDRVGYEQYFGPGTRLTVT.

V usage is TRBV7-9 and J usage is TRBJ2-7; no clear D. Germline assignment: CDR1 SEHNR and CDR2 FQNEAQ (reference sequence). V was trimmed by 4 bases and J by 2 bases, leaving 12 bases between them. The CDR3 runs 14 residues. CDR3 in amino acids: CASSSLLSTYEQYF. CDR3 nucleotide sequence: TGTGCCAGCAGCTCCCTGCTGAGCACCTACGAGCAGTACTTC.

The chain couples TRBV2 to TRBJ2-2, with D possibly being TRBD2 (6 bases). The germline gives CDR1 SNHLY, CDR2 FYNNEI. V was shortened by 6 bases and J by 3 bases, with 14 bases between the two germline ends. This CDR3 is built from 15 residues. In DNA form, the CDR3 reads TGTGCCAGCAGCCCGACTAGGGAGGACACCGGGGAGCTGTTTTTT. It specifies CASSPTREDTGELFF.

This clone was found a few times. CDR3 region: CASGRGDGETQYF. The CDR3 coding sequence is TGTGCCAGCGGGAGGGGGGACGGAGAGACCCAGTACTTC. This chain links TRBV7-8 with TRBJ2-5, with D possibly TRBD2 on 7 matching bases. Germline V gene sequence: CDR1 SGHVS, CDR2 FQNEAQ. The CDR3 contains 13 residues. Between the trimmed V and J ends, which lost 8 bases and 4 bases, there was a span of 14 bases. Drawing the rest from reference TRBV7-8 and TRBJ2-5, the complete variable domain is GAGVSQSPRYKVAKRGQDVALRCDPISGHVSLFWYQQALGQGPEFLTYFQNEAQLDKSGLPSDRFFAERPEGSVSTLKIQRTQQEDSAVYLCASGRGDGETQYFGPGTRLLVL.

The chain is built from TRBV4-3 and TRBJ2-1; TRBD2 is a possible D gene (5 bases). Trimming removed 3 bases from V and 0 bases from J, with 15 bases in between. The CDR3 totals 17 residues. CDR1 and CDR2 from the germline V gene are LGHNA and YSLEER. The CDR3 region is CASSQGRAASSYNEQFF. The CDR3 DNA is TGCGCCAGCAGCCAGGGTAGAGCGGCGAGCTCCTACAATGAGCAGTTCTTC.

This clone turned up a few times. Here the CDR3 reads CASRGRSSGNTIYF. The CDR3 DNA reads TGTGCCAGCAGAGGCAGGTCCTCTGGAAACACCATATATTTT. This chain links TRBV27 with TRBJ1-3; no firm D call. Trimming cost V 6 bases and J 0 bases, with 9 bases left between them. Per the germline V gene, CDR1 is MNHEY and CDR2 is SMNVEV (reference sequence). The CDR3 is 14 amino acids.

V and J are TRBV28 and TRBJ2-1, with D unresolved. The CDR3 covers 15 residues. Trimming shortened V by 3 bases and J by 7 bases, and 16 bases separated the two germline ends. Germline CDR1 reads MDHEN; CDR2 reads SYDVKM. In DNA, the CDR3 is TGTGCCAGCAGTTTTGCAGCGCTACCGGCGAATGAGCAGTTCTTC. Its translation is CASSFAALPANEQFF.

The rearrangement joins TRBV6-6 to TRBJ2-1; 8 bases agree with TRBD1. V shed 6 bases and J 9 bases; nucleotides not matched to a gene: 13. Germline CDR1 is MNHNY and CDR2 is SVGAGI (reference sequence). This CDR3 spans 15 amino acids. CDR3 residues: CASSPFPGQVSEQFF. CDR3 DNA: TGTGCCAGCAGCCCCTTTCCGGGACAGGTTTCTGAGCAGTTCTTC.

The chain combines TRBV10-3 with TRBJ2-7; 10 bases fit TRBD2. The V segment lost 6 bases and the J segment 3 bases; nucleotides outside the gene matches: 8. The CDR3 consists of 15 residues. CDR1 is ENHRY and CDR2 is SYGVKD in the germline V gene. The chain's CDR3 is CAISPGTSARYEQYF. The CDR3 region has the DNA TGTGCCATCAGCCCCGGGACTAGCGCCCGCTACGAGCAGTACTTC.

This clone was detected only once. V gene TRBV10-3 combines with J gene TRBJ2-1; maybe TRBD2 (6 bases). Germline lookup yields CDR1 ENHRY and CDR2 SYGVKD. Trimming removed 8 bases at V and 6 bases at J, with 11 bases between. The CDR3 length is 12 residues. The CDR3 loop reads CAIGGSSNEQFF. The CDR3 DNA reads TGTGCCATCGGAGGGAGTAGCAATGAGCAGTTCTTC.

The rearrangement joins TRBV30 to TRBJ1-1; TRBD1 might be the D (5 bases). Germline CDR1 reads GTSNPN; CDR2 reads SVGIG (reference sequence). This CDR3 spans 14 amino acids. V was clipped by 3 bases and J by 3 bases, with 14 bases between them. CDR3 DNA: TGTGCCTGGAGACTTATAGGACACCACACTGAAGCTTTCTTT. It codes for CAWRLIGHHTEAFF.